One sample yielded the 28 T cell receptor beta chains listed below, sequenced in a study of blood T cell repertoires in COVID-19. The data were produced by immunoSEQ multiplex PCR, yet TCRdb's version contains in-frame clones alone and is incomplete. Among about 68,000 clones listed, about four fifths were seen once. The source material was peripheral blood. The source of these receptors is a man in his fifties with active COVID-19.

To note about this clone: The CDR3 does not close with the conserved phenylalanine or tryptophan, likely indicating a read error. Because the CDR3's place on the DNA is in doubt, the DNA is left out and the CDR3 is given as listed by TCRdb. The J gene is TRBJ2-7, the V gene TRBV7-7; the D segment call TRBD1 is taken from the table without a DNA check. The germline V gene has CDR1 SSHAT and CDR2 FNYEAQ (reference sequence). The CDR3 contains 12 residues when both ends are counted. CDR3 sequence: CASSSGRTDPCG.

The chain combines TRBV29-1 with TRBJ1-3; no definite D call. This CDR3 has 13 amino acids. CDR1 and CDR2 from the germline V gene are SQVTM and ANQGSEA. Trimming left V 7 bases short and J 4 bases short, with 14 bases between. CDR3 sequence reads: CSASRSTGNTIYF. DNA for the CDR3: TGCAGCGCGTCCCGGAGTACCGGAAACACCATATATTTT.

This chain connects TRBV7-9 to TRBJ2-1; TRBD2 matches at 10 bases. In germline, CDR1 is SEHNR, CDR2 FQNEAQ (reference sequence). CDR3 length: 18 residues. V shed 2 bases and J 10 bases; nucleotides not matched to a gene: 17. The CDR3 DNA sequence: TGTGCCAGCAGCTTACCCCTCCGACTAGCGGGCTTACGATCGGAGCAGTTCTTC. Amino acid sequence: CASSLPLRLAGLRSEQFF. Using reference TRBV7-9 and TRBJ2-1 for the parts outside the CDR3, the full variable domain is DTGVSQNPRHKITKRGQNVTFRCDPISEHNRLYWYRQTLGQGPEFLTYFQNEAQLEKSRLLSDRFSAERPKGSFSTLEIQRTEQGDSAMYLCASSLPLRLAGLRSEQFFGPGTRLTVL.

The chain employs TRBV10-3 and TRBJ1-6, with D maybe TRBD1 (6 bases). Germline V gene data show CDR1 as ENHRY and CDR2 as SYGVKD. V lost 11 bases and J lost 9, with 23 bases in between. This CDR3 is built from 15 residues. The CDR3 DNA sequence: TGTGCCGCAAGGGAGGGGGGGGCTGGAGGTTCACCCCTCCACTTT. Translation gives CAAREGGAGGSPLHF.

The CDR3 is CASSFHGGQGVITGELFF. For the CDR3, the DNA is TGTGCCAGCAGCTTCCACGGCGGACAGGGAGTTATTACCGGGGAGCTGTTTTTT. The V and J genes are TRBV11-2 and TRBJ2-2, with 8 nucleotides matching TRBD1. Germline V gene sequence: CDR1 SGHAT, CDR2 FQNNGV. The J segment lost 5 bases and the V segment lost 3 bases, leaving 14 bases of the junction unmatched. The CDR3 consists of 18 residues. The complete variable domain, with remaining parts taken from reference TRBV11-2 and TRBJ2-2, reads EAGVAQSPRYKIIEKRQSVAFWCNPISGHATLYWYQQILGQGPKLLIQFQNNGVVDDSQLPKDRFSAERLKGVDSTLKIQPAKLEDSAVYLCASSFHGGQGVITGELFFGEGSRLTVL.

V usage is TRBV5-1 and J usage is TRBJ2-2; 8 bases are a match to TRBD2. Per germline, CDR1 SGHRS and CDR2 YFSETQ. CDR3 length: 19 residues. The J segment lost 0 bases and the V segment lost 6 bases, leaving 16 bases of the junction unmatched. DNA of the CDR3: TGCGCCAGCAAGGCCCGGGGGGGGCTGGAGACAACGAACACCGGGGAGCTGTTTTTT. Protein product: CASKARGGLETTNTGELFF.

The chain has TRBV6-5 and TRBJ2-7; TRBD2 might be the D (6 bases). The V end lost 9 bases, the J end lost 5 bases, and 17 bases lay between the germline ends. Germline V gene sequence: CDR1 MNHEY, CDR2 SVGAGI. This CDR3 contains 13 residues. As DNA, the CDR3 is TGTGCCAGTTCACGGGGGTCCTCGGACGAGCAGTACTTC. Its protein product is CASSRGSSDEQYF.

V gene TRBV5-4 combines with J gene TRBJ2-6, with TRBD1 identical over 9 bases. This CDR3 spans 17 amino acids. J was trimmed by 3 bases and V by 4 bases; bases with no gene match: 8. Germline loops: CDR1 SGHNT, CDR2 YYREEE (reference sequence). CDR3 nucleotides: TGTGCCAGCAGCACCCCGAGGACAGGGGATGGGGCCAACGTCCTGACTTTC. As protein: CASSTPRTGDGANVLTF.

This clone was seen a single time. The chain carries TRBV5-1 and TRBJ2-2; TRBD1 might be the D (6 bases). The CDR3 contains 12 residues. Looked up from germline, CDR1 is SGHRS and CDR2 is YFSETQ. Trimming stripped 4 bases from V and 5 bases from J, with 6 bases between. The CDR3 DNA is TGCGCCAGCAGCCAGGGGACCGGGGAGCTGTTTTTT. As protein: CASSQGTGELFF.

This chain connects TRBV29-1 to TRBJ2-1, with 10 nucleotides matching TRBD2. Germline-derived CDR1 and CDR2 are SQVTM and ANQGSEA. This CDR3 has 15 residues. The V segment lost 6 bases and the J segment 9 bases; nucleotides outside the gene matches: 14. The CDR3 bases are TGCAGCGTAGATGAAGGCCTAGCGGGGGACGGTGAGCAGTTCTTC. The encoded protein is CSVDEGLAGDGEQFF.

The count of this clone is one. This rearrangement joins TRBV7-2 to TRBJ1-6; 8 nucleotides line up with TRBD1. Germline V gene data show CDR1 as SGHTA and CDR2 as FQGNSA. The V and J ends lost 3 bases and 0 bases, in that order; junction bases with no gene match: 7. The CDR3 totals 18 residues. CDR3 loop: CASSLRDRLSSYNSPLHF. DNA of the CDR3: TGTGCCAGCAGCTTGCGGGACAGGCTGAGCTCCTATAATTCACCCCTCCACTTT.

The chain uses TRBV30 and TRBJ1-4; no clear D gene. CDR1 GTSNPN and CDR2 SVGIG come from the germline V gene (reference sequence). V was pared by 2 bases and J by 5 bases, with 12 bases between. The CDR3 covers 14 residues. DNA for the CDR3: TGTGCCTGGAGTTTAAGGCGGATCAATGAAAAACTGTTTTTT. It encodes CAWSLRRINEKLFF.

The chain couples TRBV5-1 to TRBJ2-1; 12 bases line up with TRBD2. Germline V gene data show CDR1 as SGHRS and CDR2 as YFSETQ. The CDR3 is made up of 17 amino acids. V was pared by 1 base and J by 7 bases, with 9 bases of the junction left unmatched. In DNA form, the CDR3 reads TGCGCCAGCAGCTTGTCGGCTAGCGGGAGGGCCAGGAATGAGCAGTTCTTC. As protein: CASSLSASGRARNEQFF.

This clone appeared once. The chain uses TRBV18 and TRBJ2-5, with D tentatively TRBD2 (5 bases). This CDR3 has 16 residues. V was trimmed by 2 bases and J by 2 bases, leaving 15 bases between them. Germline assignment: CDR1 KGHSH and CDR2 LQKENI. CDR3 bases: TGTGCCAGCTCACCATCTGGCGGACTGGTTCAAGAGACCCAGTACTTC. Translated, it gives CASSPSGGLVQETQYF.

The chain combines TRBV2 with TRBJ2-4; D gene uncertain. The germline CDR1 and CDR2 sequences are SNHLY and FYNNEI. This CDR3 region has 15 residues. Trimming cost V 3 bases and J 0 bases, with 9 bases left between them. The CDR3 spells CASSDNSLAKNIQYF. The CDR3 nucleotides are TGTGCCAGCAGTGATAACAGCCTAGCCAAAAACATTCAGTACTTC.

The V and J genes are TRBV9 and TRBJ2-5, with 10 bases matching TRBD2. This CDR3 has 16 residues. CDR1 and CDR2 from the germline V gene are SGDLS and YYNGEE. J lost 0 bases, V lost 4 bases, and 6 bases had no gene match. The chain's CDR3 is CASSPGAGGYQETQYF. DNA for the CDR3: TGTGCCAGCAGCCCTGGAGCGGGGGGGTACCAAGAGACCCAGTACTTC.

This clone has a single count. The chain recombines TRBV5-1 with TRBJ2-1; TRBD1 aligns across 12 bases. V was pared by 4 bases and J by 7 bases, with 6 bases of the junction left unmatched. Germline values: CDR1 SGHRS, CDR2 YFSETQ. CDR3 size: 15 residues. DNA of the CDR3: TGCGCCAGCAGCACCGGGACAGGGGGCAGGAATGAGCAGTTCTTC. Encoded protein: CASSTGTGGRNEQFF. Drawing the rest from reference TRBV5-1 and TRBJ2-1, the complete variable domain is KAGVTQTPRYLIKTRGQQVTLSCSPISGHRSVSWYQQTPGQGLQFLFEYFSETQRNKGNFPGRFSGRQFSNSRSEMNVSTLELGDSALYLCASSTGTGGRNEQFFGPGTRLTVL.

This clone was counted a single time. The CDR3 protein is CASSFTGSNQPQHF. DNA for the CDR3: TGTGCCAGCAGTTTTACAGGGAGCAATCAGCCCCAGCATTTT. The chain links TRBV5-5 to TRBJ1-5; D may be TRBD1 (6 bases). This CDR3 is built from 14 residues. Germline CDR1 and CDR2: SGHKS and YYEKEE (reference sequence). V was trimmed by 5 bases and J by 1 base, leaving 10 bases between them.

The chain employs TRBV9 and TRBJ2-5; 8 bases line up with TRBD1. The CDR3 is 13 residues long. Germline CDR1 and CDR2: SGDLS and YYNGEE. The V and J ends lost 4 bases and 7 bases, in that order; junction bases with no gene match: 6. The CDR3 loop reads CASSPRQGTTQYF. The DNA for the CDR3 is TGTGCCAGCAGCCCTCGACAGGGGACGACCCAGTACTTC.

This sequence joins TRBV4-1 and TRBJ1-4; 10 bases agree with TRBD1. The CDR3 length is 15 residues. Germline-derived CDR1 and CDR2 are MGHRA and YSYEKL. V was clipped by 4 bases and J by 8 bases; unmatched bases: 7. This CDR3 reads CASSRTDRGIEKLFF. The CDR3 nucleotides read TGCGCCAGCAGCCGAACGGACAGGGGGATCGAAAAACTGTTTTTT.

DNA for the CDR3: TGTGCCAGCAGTGATTCGCTACTGGAGACCCAGTACTTC. Amino acid sequence: CASSDSLLETQYF. The V call is TRBV2, the J call TRBJ2-5; D remains unclear. Per germline, CDR1 SNHLY and CDR2 FYNNEI. The CDR3 extends over 13 amino acids. V lost 3 bases and J 5 bases, leaving 10 bases between the germline ends.

This clone was seen only a few times. The V gene is TRBV20-1, the J gene TRBJ1-2; the D is unclear. This CDR3 has 11 amino acids. Germline CDR1 DFQATT, CDR2 SNEGSKA (reference sequence). V gave up 7 bases and J gave up 5 bases, with 11 bases separating them. DNA of the CDR3: TGCAGTGGTGCGAGCATGTATGGCTACACCTTC. Encoded protein: CSGASMYGYTF.

The chain links TRBV25-1 to TRBJ2-2; tentative D call: TRBD2 (7 bases). The V gene lost 2 bases and the J gene lost 4 bases, with 17 bases spanning the gap. The CDR3 is 17 residues long. Germline values: CDR1 MGHDK, CDR2 SYGVNS. The CDR3 region is CASSEGPGGGGTGELFF. The DNA of the CDR3 is TGTGCCAGCAGTGAAGGTCCGGGGGGCGGTGGCACCGGGGAGCTGTTTTTT.

V gene TRBV11-2 combines with J gene TRBJ2-7, with 8 bases lining up with TRBD2. CDR1 and CDR2 (germline): SGHAT, FQNNGV. The J segment lost 9 bases and the V segment lost 5 bases, leaving 6 bases of the junction unmatched. The CDR3 has 12 amino acids. The CDR3 loop reads CASSPGGGGQYF. DNA of the CDR3: TGTGCCAGCAGCCCGGGAGGGGGAGGGCAGTACTTC.

J is TRBJ1-2 and V is TRBV10-3; TRBD1 aligns across 11 bases. The CDR3 extends over 16 amino acids. CDR1 ENHRY and CDR2 SYGVKD come from the germline V gene. V lost 2 bases, J lost 8 bases, and 10 bases stayed unmatched. The CDR3 reads CAISEVEGQGVKGYTF. The CDR3 nucleotides are TGTGCCATCAGTGAGGTTGAGGGACAGGGGGTAAAGGGCTACACCTTC.

The rearrangement joins TRBV28 to TRBJ2-7; D ambiguous. Trimming removed 4 bases at V and 3 bases at J, with 13 bases between. Germline V CDR1 and CDR2: MDHEN, SYDVKM. CDR3 length: 14 residues. CDR3 in DNA: TGTGCCAGCAGTTCCCCCGACACAGTCTACGAGCAGTACTTC. Its translation: CASSSPDTVYEQYF. Full variable domain (missing parts from reference TRBV28 and TRBJ2-7): DVKVTQSSRYLVKRTGEKVFLECVQDMDHENMFWYRQDPGLGLRLIYFSYDVKMKEKGDIPEGYSVSREKKERFSLILESASTNQTSMYLCASSSPDTVYEQYFGPGTRLTVT.

This chain connects TRBV19 to TRBJ1-2, with 7 bases fitting TRBD1. This CDR3 is 14 amino acids long. With V trimmed by 4 bases and J by 3 bases, 5 bases remained unmatched. Germline loops: CDR1 LNHDA, CDR2 SQIVND (reference sequence). CDR3 residues: CASSTNRGDYGYTF. The CDR3 DNA is TGTGCCAGTAGTACGAACAGGGGTGACTATGGCTACACCTTC.

This clone came up a few times. The chain links TRBV7-2 to TRBJ1-5, with 7 nucleotides matching TRBD1. The trim removed 2 bases at V and 4 bases at J, leaving 5 bases unmatched. Germline V gene sequence: CDR1 SGHTA, CDR2 FQGNSA. CDR3 size: 15 residues. CDR3 sequence (DNA): TGTGCCAGCAGCTTAATGACAGGGAGGAATCAGCCCCAGCATTTT. Translation gives CASSLMTGRNQPQHF.